Listed below are T cell receptor beta chains from one sample, sequenced in a study of molecular identifiers for immune sequencing clone quantification. TCRdb passed the PCR reads through MiXCR, listing each CDR3 protein once. The sample yields 53,000 or so distinct CDR3 sequences, about a third seen once. The sample taken for sequencing was naive CD8+ T cells from blood, with Jurkat cell RNA spiked in. The receptors stem from a human donor in good health. Some libraries in this study had Jurkat cell RNA spiked in. Each CDR3 is given with its conserved first and last residue. D genes are given only for firm matches. Size tells how often a clone was seen (once, few, many) or the class of an expanded clone, and some rows leave it out.

V: TRBV28
J: TRBJ1-2
D: .
size: .
length: 12
DNA: TGTGCCAGCAGTTTTTTTTCTTATGGCTACACCTTC
CDR3: CASSFFSYGYTF

V: TRBV27
J: TRBJ2-4
D: .
size: .
length: 15
DNA: TGTGCCAGCAGTTTTTCTGGAGGGGCGGGGTACATTCAGTACTTC
CDR3: CASSFSGGAGYIQYF

V: TRBV4-1
J: TRBJ1-3
D: .
size: few
length: 17
DNA: TGCGCCAGCAGCCAAGTCCCCCCAGGACCCTCTGGAAACACCATATATTTT
CDR3: CASSQVPPGPSGNTIYF

V: TRBV7-6
J: TRBJ2-7
D: .
size: .
length: 14
DNA: TGTGCCAGCAGCTTAGCCGGGAGCCTAAACGAGCAGTACTTC
CDR3: CASSLAGSLNEQYF

V: TRBV24-1
J: TRBJ1-5
D: TRBD1
size: few
length: 14
DNA: TGTGCCACCGGACAGGGGTGGGCTAGTGAGCCCCAGCATTTT
CDR3: CATGQGWASEPQHF

V: TRBV28
J: TRBJ2-7
D: .
size: .
length: 14
DNA: TGTGCCAGCAGTTTATTGCGTCTGGGGTCGGAGCAGTACTTC
CDR3: CASSLLRLGSEQYF

V: TRBV27
J: TRBJ2-7
D: .
size: .
length: 12
DNA: TGTGCCAGTGGGGACTTTTACTACGAGCAGTACTTC
CDR3: CASGDFYYEQYF

V: TRBV4-2
J: TRBJ2-7
D: .
size: few
length: 13
DNA: TGTGCCAGCAGCCAAGACAGTTCCTACGAGCAGTACTTC
CDR3: CASSQDSSYEQYF

V: TRBV7-3
J: TRBJ1-1
D: .
size: many
length: 13
DNA: TGTGCCAGCAGCAAAACAGGGTCCCCTGAAGCTTTCTTT
CDR3: CASSKTGSPEAFF

V: TRBV4-3
J: TRBJ2-3
D: .
size: many
length: 14
DNA: TGCGCCAGCAGCCAGGACTCAGGGACAGATACGCAGTATTTT
CDR3: CASSQDSGTDTQYF

V: TRBV6-2/TRBV6-3
J: TRBJ1-5
D: .
size: .
length: 17
DNA: TGTGCCAGCAGTTACTCGGTGGGGGACTCTGTTGGTCAGCCCCAGCATTTT
CDR3: CASSYSVGDSVGQPQHF

V: TRBV7-6
J: TRBJ2-5
D: .
size: many
length: 14
DNA: TGTGCCAGCAGCTCGGGACTCTCCCAAGAGACCCAGTACTTC
CDR3: CASSSGLSQETQYF